A selection of T cell receptor beta chains follows, all from one sample in a study of blood T cell repertoires in COVID-19. Clones were read by immunoSEQ multiplex PCR, and TCRdb kept only the in-frame ones, dropping some. The sample comprises around 250,000 clones, around 83% of which are singletons, and 4.5% to 7% rests with the top ten. The specimen was peripheral blood. Receptor source: a man older than 75 with acute or convalescent COVID-19. Each CDR3 is given with its conserved first and last residue. The D gene is left open where the match is weak. Some rows have no size entry. The others give once, few or many, or a class for an expanded clone.

TRBV3-1/TRBV3-2	TRBD1	TRBJ2-7	.	TGTGCCAGCAGACTGGCAGGACAGGGAGGCGAGCAGTACTTC	CASRLAGQGGEQYF
TRBV5-4	TRBD2	TRBJ2-5	.	TGTGCCAGCAGCCCGGCAGGGCGGGAGGGCCTGGAGACCCAGTACTTC	CASSPAGREGLETQYF
TRBV28	TRBD2	TRBJ2-1	.	TGTGCCAGCAGCACTAGCGACGCGAACGACAATGAGCAGTTCTTC	CASSTSDANDNEQFF
TRBV19	TRBD2	TRBJ2-3	once	TGTGCCAGTGGAGCGGGGGGGCCAGATACGCAGTATTTT	CASGAGGPDTQYF
TRBV18	TRBD1	TRBJ1-5	.	TGTGCCAGCTCGCCAGGACAGGGGGCGAATCAGCCCCAGCATTTT	CASSPGQGANQPQHF
TRBV5-4	.	TRBJ2-3	.	TGTGCCAGCAGCACGGGAAGGACAGATACGCAGTATTTT	CASSTGRTDTQYF
TRBV7-3	TRBD2	TRBJ2-1	.	TGTGCCAGCAGCTCGTTAGCGGGACGAACCGACAATGAGCAGTTCTTC	CASSSLAGRTDNEQFF
TRBV5-4	.	TRBJ2-7	.	TGTGCCAGCAGAAGGGACGGGGGCTCCTACGAGCAGTACTTC	CASRRDGGSYEQYF
TRBV5-1	.	TRBJ2-5	.	TGCGCCAGCAGCTTGGTTGGGGGCACAAAGACCCAGTACTTC	CASSLVGGTKTQYF
TRBV5-6	TRBD2	TRBJ2-7	.	TGTGCCAGCAGCTTGTTCTCAGCGGGGGGGTTCTACGAGCAGTACTTC	CASSLFSAGGFYEQYF
TRBV5-4	TRBD1	TRBJ1-1	.	TGTGCCAGCAGCCAGGGACAGATGAACACTGAAGCTTTCTTT	CASSQGQMNTEAFF
TRBV5-1	.	TRBJ2-6	.	TGCGCCAGCAGCTCAGAGGTCTCTGGGGCCAACGTCCTGACTTTC	CASSSEVSGANVLTF
TRBV12-5	TRBD1	TRBJ2-5	.	TGTGCTAGTGGTCGGGACAGGGGAGAGACCCAGTACTTC	CASGRDRGETQYF
TRBV10-2	.	TRBJ1-1	once	TGCGCCAGCAAGGCGGGGCAGAACACTGAAGCTTTCTTT	CASKAGQNTEAFF
TRBV4-1	.	TRBJ1-5	.	TGCGCCAGCAGCCAAGATCTACAGCAGCCCCAGCATTTT	CASSQDLQQPQHF
TRBV30	.	TRBJ2-1	.	TGTGCCTGGATGTGGCAGTGGGCCGCGAAGAACAATGAGCAGTTCTTC	CAWMWQWAAKNNEQFF
TRBV6-5	.	TRBJ1-5	.	TGTGCCAGCAGCCGCACAGTTAGCAATCAGCCCCAGCATTTT	CASSRTVSNQPQHF
TRBV9	.	TRBJ2-7	.	TGTGCCAGCAGCGTCAGCGGTTCCTACGAGCAGTACTTC	CASSVSGSYEQYF
TRBV19	.	TRBJ1-5	.	TGTGCCAGTAGTCCGCGCGAAAGGACAGCTTATAGCAATCAGCCCCAGCATTTT	CASSPRERTAYSNQPQHF
TRBV7-8	.	TRBJ1-2	.	TGTGCCAGCAGCTTAACTCCGGGACATACAAACTATGGCTACACCTTC	CASSLTPGHTNYGYTF
TRBV2	.	TRBJ1-2	.	TGTGCCAGCGGGATGAGACAGGGCTACACCTTC	CASGMRQGYTF
TRBV2	.	TRBJ2-3	.	TGTGCCAGCAGCGGGACTGGACTGGGCACAGATACGCAGTATTTT	CASSGTGLGTDTQYF
TRBV7-8	.	TRBJ1-2	once	TGTGCCAGCAGCTTAGTTTTTGCCGGAGCGGCTAACTATGGCTACACCTTC	CASSLVFAGAANYGYTF
TRBV11-3	TRBD2	TRBJ2-1	.	TGTGCCAGCAGCCGCGGGGGGGGAAACTCCTACAATGAGCAGTTCTTC	CASSRGGGNSYNEQFF
TRBV5-6	TRBD2	TRBJ2-1	.	TGTGCCAGCAGCTTGGATCTAGCGGGGGTCCCCGGTGCCGAGCAGTTCTTC	CASSLDLAGVPGAEQFF
TRBV5-6	TRBD1	TRBJ2-2	few	TGTGCCAGCAGCTCCCGGGACAGGGTCACCGGGGAGCTGTTTTTT	CASSSRDRVTGELFF
TRBV3-1/TRBV3-2	TRBD1	TRBJ1-3	.	TGTGCCAGCAGCCGAAATGGGGACAGAAGATCTGGAAACACCATATATTTT	CASSRNGDRRSGNTIYF
TRBV10-2	TRBD1	TRBJ1-2	.	TGCGCCAGCAGCAAAGGACAGGTGGACTATGGCTACACCTTC	CASSKGQVDYGYTF
TRBV6-5	TRBD1	TRBJ2-2	.	TGTGCCAGCAGTTACGGACAGGGTATAACCGGGGAGCTGTTTTTT	CASSYGQGITGELFF
TRBV6-5	TRBD1	TRBJ2-7	.	TGTGCCAGCAACCTGGACAGGGCCCAGGGGGAGCAGTACTTC	CASNLDRAQGEQYF
TRBV5-1	TRBD1	TRBJ1-4	.	TGCGCCAGCAGCCCGACAGGGTTTAATGAAAAACTGTTTTTT	CASSPTGFNEKLFF
TRBV18	TRBD2	TRBJ2-1	.	TGTGCCAGCTCACCAGCGGGGGGGCCCTACAATGAGCAGTTCTTC	CASSPAGGPYNEQFF
TRBV27	.	TRBJ1-5	.	TGTGCCAGCAGTTCCGGGTGGAGGGGCAACAATCAGCCCCAGCATTTT	CASSSGWRGNNQPQHF
TRBV3-1/TRBV3-2	.	TRBJ1-3	.	TGTGCCAGCAGCCCACAGGACGGAGACTCTGGAAACACCATATATTTT	CASSPQDGDSGNTIYF
TRBV4-2	TRBD2	TRBJ2-1	.	TGTGCCAGCAGCCAAGAACTAGCGGGAGCCTACAATGAGCAGTTCTTC	CASSQELAGAYNEQFF
TRBV7-6	.	TRBJ1-1	.	TGTGCCAGCAGCTTAGTGAGGGAGAGCACTGAAGCTTTCTTT	CASSLVRESTEAFF
TRBV28	TRBD1	TRBJ1-2	.	TGTGCCAGCAGTTTAGGGGCCCCAGGGGGCAACTATGGCTACACCTTC	CASSLGAPGGNYGYTF
TRBV18	.	TRBJ2-5	.	TGTGCCAGCTCACCAAGCAGCGGAGCGTACCAAGAGACCCAGTACTTC	CASSPSSGAYQETQYF
TRBV4-2	.	TRBJ1-2	.	TGTGCCAGCAGCCAAGTGGGAGGAGTTTTGAACGGCTACACCTTC	CASSQVGGVLNGYTF
TRBV28	.	TRBJ1-5	once	TGTGCCAGCAGTTTATGGTTGTACAGCTCCAATCAGCCCCAGCATTTT	CASSLWLYSSNQPQHF